What follows are 28 T cell receptor beta chains derived from one specimen sequenced in a study of monozygotic twins with inflammatory bowel disease. TCRdb reanalyzed the 5' RACE reads, giving one entry per CDR3 protein sequence and no DNA. Its clone listing holds about 380,000 distinct CDR3 sequences. Sample: blood. Receptor source: a human donor with ulcerative colitis or Crohn's disease, or a healthy co-twin of an affected twin (not recorded which).

The CDR3 sequence is CASSQTQGDNEQFF. V gene TRBV7-9 combines with J gene TRBJ2-1; the D call from TCRdb, TRBD1, cannot be confirmed without DNA. The CDR3 extends over 14 amino acids. Germline lookup yields CDR1 SEHNR and CDR2 FQNEAQ (reference sequence).

This chain connects TRBV18 to TRBJ2-1; TCRdb outputs TRBD2, but without DNA this stays unchecked. The CDR3 has 19 residues. Germline loops: CDR1 KGHSH, CDR2 LQKENI. CDR3 residues: CASSPKGLAGGLSYNEQFF.

The chain carries TRBV7-3 and TRBJ2-5; absent DNA, TCRdb's TRBD2 call cannot be checked. The CDR3 contains 13 residues. Germline CDR1 SGHTA, CDR2 FQGTGA. This chain's CDR3 is CASSLREGETQYF.

This chain links TRBV30 with TRBJ2-3; TCRdb selects TRBD2, and the lack of DNA leaves this call unchecked. Germline V gives CDR1 GTSNPN, CDR2 SVGIG (reference sequence). This CDR3 region has 15 residues. The CDR3 sequence is CAWSIEPGLAGGQYF.

This sequence joins TRBV3-1 and TRBJ2-7; the D call of TRBD1 rests on TCRdb alone, since no DNA is present to check it. This CDR3 is built from 13 residues. Germline CDR1 LGHDT, CDR2 YNNKEL (reference sequence). The CDR3: CASRDRKDYEQYF.

The V call is TRBV24-1, the J call TRBJ2-5; the TCRdb call, TRBD2, lacks DNA for checking. This CDR3 has 15 residues. Germline-derived CDR1 and CDR2 are KGHDR and SFDVKD. This CDR3 reads CATSYRTDLEETQYF.

The CDR3 here is CASSLWQGTEAFF. The chain combines TRBV5-6 with TRBJ1-1; TCRdb proposes TRBD1, but this gene call is untestable without DNA. Germline values: CDR1 SGHDT, CDR2 YYEEEE. CDR3 length: 13 amino acids. Filled out from reference TRBV5-6 and TRBJ1-1, the complete variable domain reads DAGVTQSPTHLIKTRGQQVTLRCSPKSGHDTVSWYQQALGQGPQFIFQYYEEEERQRGNFPDRFSGHQFPNYSSELNVNALLLGDSALYLCASSLWQGTEAFFGQGTRLTVV.

The chain joins TRBV18 to TRBJ1-1; there is no DNA to check the TCRdb D call of TRBD1. Germline-derived CDR1 and CDR2 are KGHSH and LQKENI. The CDR3 sequence is 15 residues long. The CDR3 here is CASSPGTGLGPEAFF.

The genes are TRBV20-1 and TRBJ1-1; TCRdb proposes TRBD1, but this gene call is untestable without DNA. Germline V gene data show CDR1 as DFQATT and CDR2 as SNEGSKA (reference sequence). The CDR3 spans 14 residues. The CDR3 here is CSAGPTGVNTEAFF.

V and J are TRBV7-9 and TRBJ1-6. The CDR3 sequence is 14 residues long. Germline V lookup: CDR1 SEHNR, CDR2 FQNEAQ (reference sequence). Here the CDR3 reads CASSFAGWYSPLHF. The variable domain in full, completed from reference TRBV7-9 and TRBJ1-6, reads DTGVSQNPRHKITKRGQNVTFRCDPISEHNRLYWYRQTLGQGPEFLTYFQNEAQLEKSRLLSDRFSAERPKGSFSTLEIQRTEQGDSAMYLCASSFAGWYSPLHFGNGTRLTVT.

This chain links TRBV2 with TRBJ2-3; TCRdb indicates TRBD1, and absent DNA this call remains unverified. Germline V CDR1 and CDR2: SNHLY, FYNNEI. There are 14 residues in the CDR3. This CDR3 reads CASRRDRSENTQYF.

J is TRBJ2-5 and V is TRBV5-1; TCRdb picks TRBD1, but there is no DNA to check that call. The length of the CDR3 is 16 residues. Per the germline V gene, CDR1 is SGHRS and CDR2 is YFSETQ. CDR3 region: CASSWDRGRDQETQYF.

The chain uses TRBV11-2 and TRBJ2-5; TCRdb indicates TRBD2, and absent DNA this call remains unverified. The CDR3 is 20 amino acids. Germline lookup yields CDR1 SGHAT and CDR2 FQNNGV. The CDR3 is CASSLRVLAGGRYYQETQYF. Complete variable domain (other parts from reference TRBV11-2 and TRBJ2-5): EAGVAQSPRYKIIEKRQSVAFWCNPISGHATLYWYQQILGQGPKLLIQFQNNGVVDDSQLPKDRFSAERLKGVDSTLKIQPAKLEDSAVYLCASSLRVLAGGRYYQETQYFGPGTRLLVL.

Here the CDR3 reads CASSQDPRGMAGNTIYF. The J gene is TRBJ1-3, the V gene TRBV4-3; TCRdb reports TRBD1, a call that lacks DNA to check it against. The V gene's germline CDR1 is LGHNA and CDR2 YSLEER. This CDR3 is built from 17 residues.

The V gene is TRBV12-3 or TRBV12-4, the J gene TRBJ2-1; TCRdb selects TRBD2, and the lack of DNA leaves this call unchecked. The CDR3 is 18 residues long. CDR3 loop: CASSSPSGGLGSYNEQFF.

The chain is built from TRBV5-1 and TRBJ2-7. CDR3 length: 13 residues. Germline lookup yields CDR1 SGHRS and CDR2 YFSETQ. This CDR3 is CASSLDSEYEQYF.

CDR3 residues: CASSQISGGRTDTQYF. The V and J genes are TRBV4-3 and TRBJ2-3; with no DNA, the TCRdb D assignment of TRBD2 cannot be verified. Germline lookup yields CDR1 LGHNA and CDR2 YSLEER. The CDR3 contains 16 residues.

This chain connects TRBV20-1 to TRBJ1-5. Germline CDR1 is DFQATT and CDR2 is SNEGSKA (reference sequence). The CDR3 consists of 16 residues. CDR3 residues: CSANLIRHSSNQPQHF.

The chain has TRBV19 and TRBJ2-7; TCRdb selects TRBD1, and the lack of DNA leaves this call unchecked. The CDR3 extends over 15 amino acids. The germline gives CDR1 LNHDA, CDR2 SQIVND (reference sequence). The CDR3 sequence is CASRSRQGGLYEQYF.

This rearrangement joins TRBV4-3 to TRBJ2-1; absent DNA, TCRdb's TRBD1 call cannot be checked. Germline CDR1 LGHNA, CDR2 YSLEER. The CDR3 extends over 16 amino acids. CDR3 region: CASGRIHRSSYNEQFF.

The rearrangement links TRBV2 to TRBJ1-6; TCRdb's D call of TRBD1 is untestable without DNA. The CDR3 is 15 residues long. Germline CDR1 and CDR2: SNHLY and FYNNEI. The CDR3 loop reads CASSDGGAVFIPLHF.

The chain carries TRBV5-1 and TRBJ2-1; TCRdb designates TRBD1, a call that cannot be tested without DNA. Germline lookup yields CDR1 SGHRS and CDR2 YFSETQ. The CDR3 sequence is 16 residues long. This chain's CDR3 is CASSTQGVGNGNEQFF.

The CDR3 sequence: CASSPGYTNEKLFF. The J gene is TRBJ1-4, the V gene TRBV5-1; the D gene TCRdb calls, TRBD1, cannot be checked with no DNA. Germline V lookup: CDR1 SGHRS, CDR2 YFSETQ. The length of the CDR3 is 14 residues.

The gene calls are TRBV6-1 and TRBJ1-2; the D call from TCRdb, TRBD1, cannot be confirmed without DNA. The germline CDR1 and CDR2 sequences are MNHNS and SASEGT. This CDR3 is built from 14 residues. The CDR3 is CASSVDRAPYGYTF.

The chain joins TRBV5-5 to TRBJ2-2; as DNA is missing, the TRBD1 call by TCRdb cannot be tested. This CDR3 spans 17 amino acids. Germline CDR1 reads SGHKS; CDR2 reads YYEKEE (reference sequence). This CDR3 is CASSAPSGTGHTGELFF.

The chain is built from TRBV7-9 and TRBJ1-5. Germline CDR1 SEHNR, CDR2 FQNEAQ (reference sequence). CDR3 length: 12 residues. CDR3 loop: CASSFRDQPQHF.

The chain uses TRBV9 and TRBJ2-5; with no DNA, the TCRdb D assignment of TRBD2 cannot be verified. The CDR3 consists of 14 residues. Per the germline V gene, CDR1 is SGDLS and CDR2 is YYNGEE. This CDR3 reads CASSVGTSAETQYF.

The chain recombines TRBV4-1 with TRBJ2-6; TCRdb picks TRBD1, but there is no DNA to check that call. CDR1 MGHRA and CDR2 YSYEKL come from the germline V gene. This CDR3 has 17 amino acids. CDR3 loop: CASSPQGTSSGANVLTF.